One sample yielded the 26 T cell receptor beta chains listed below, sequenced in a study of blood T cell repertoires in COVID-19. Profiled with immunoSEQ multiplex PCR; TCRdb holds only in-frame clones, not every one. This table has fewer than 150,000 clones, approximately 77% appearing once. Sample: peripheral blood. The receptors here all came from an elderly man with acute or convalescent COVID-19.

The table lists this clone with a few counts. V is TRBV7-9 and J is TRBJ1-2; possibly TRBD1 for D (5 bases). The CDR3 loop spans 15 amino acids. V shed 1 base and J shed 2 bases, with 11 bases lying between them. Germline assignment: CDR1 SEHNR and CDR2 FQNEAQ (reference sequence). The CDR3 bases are TGTGCCAGCAGCTTAGAGGGAGGGGCCAACTATGGCTACACCTTC. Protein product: CASSLEGGANYGYTF.

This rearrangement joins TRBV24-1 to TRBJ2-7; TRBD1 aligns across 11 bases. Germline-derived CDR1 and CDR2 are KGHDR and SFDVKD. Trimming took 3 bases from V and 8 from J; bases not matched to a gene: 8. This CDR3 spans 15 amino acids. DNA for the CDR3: TGTGCCACCAGTGATCCCGGGACAGGGGGTTCCAAGCAGTACTTC. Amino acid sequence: CATSDPGTGGSKQYF.

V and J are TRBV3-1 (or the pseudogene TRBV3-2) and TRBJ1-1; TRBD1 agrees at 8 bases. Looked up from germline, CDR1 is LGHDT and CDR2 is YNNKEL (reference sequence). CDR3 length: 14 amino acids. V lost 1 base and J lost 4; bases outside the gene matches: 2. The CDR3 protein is CASSQGTGITEAFF. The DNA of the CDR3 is TGTGCCAGCAGCCAAGGGACAGGGATCACTGAAGCTTTCTTT.

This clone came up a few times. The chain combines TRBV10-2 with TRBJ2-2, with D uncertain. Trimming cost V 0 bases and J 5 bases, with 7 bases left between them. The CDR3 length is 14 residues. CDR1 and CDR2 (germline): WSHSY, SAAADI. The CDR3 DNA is TGCGCCAGCAGTGAGTCAACTACTACCGGGGAGCTGTTTTTT. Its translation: CASSESTTTGELFF.

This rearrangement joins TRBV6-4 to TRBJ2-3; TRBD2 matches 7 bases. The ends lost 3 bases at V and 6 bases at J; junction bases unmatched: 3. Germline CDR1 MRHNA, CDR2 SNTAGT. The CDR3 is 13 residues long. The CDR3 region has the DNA TGTGCCAGCAGTGAGGTGGGGGGGGATACGCAGTATTTT. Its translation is CASSEVGGDTQYF.

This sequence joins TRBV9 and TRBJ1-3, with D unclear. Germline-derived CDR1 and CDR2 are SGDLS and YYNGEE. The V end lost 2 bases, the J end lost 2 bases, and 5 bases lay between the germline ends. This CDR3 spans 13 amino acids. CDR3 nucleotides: TGTGCCAGCAGCGTTGGCACTGGAAACACCATATATTTT. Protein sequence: CASSVGTGNTIYF.

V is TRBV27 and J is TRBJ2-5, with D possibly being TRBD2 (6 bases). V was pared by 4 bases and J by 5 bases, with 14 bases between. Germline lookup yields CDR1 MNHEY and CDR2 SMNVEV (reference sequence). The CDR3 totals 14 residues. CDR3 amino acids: CASSSDGGWETQYF. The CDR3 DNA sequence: TGTGCCAGCAGTTCCGATGGGGGGTGGGAGACCCAGTACTTC.

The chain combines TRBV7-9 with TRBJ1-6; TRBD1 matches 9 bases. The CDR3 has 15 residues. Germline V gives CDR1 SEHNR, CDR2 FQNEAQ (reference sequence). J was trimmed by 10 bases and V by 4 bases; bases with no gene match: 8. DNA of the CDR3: TGTGCCAGCAGCTCGGGACAGGGTTCTAGGTCACCCCTCCACTTT. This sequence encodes CASSSGQGSRSPLHF. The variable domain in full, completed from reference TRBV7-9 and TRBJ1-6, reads DTGVSQNPRHKITKRGQNVTFRCDPISEHNRLYWYRQTLGQGPEFLTYFQNEAQLEKSRLLSDRFSAERPKGSFSTLEIQRTEQGDSAMYLCASSSGQGSRSPLHFGNGTRLTVT.

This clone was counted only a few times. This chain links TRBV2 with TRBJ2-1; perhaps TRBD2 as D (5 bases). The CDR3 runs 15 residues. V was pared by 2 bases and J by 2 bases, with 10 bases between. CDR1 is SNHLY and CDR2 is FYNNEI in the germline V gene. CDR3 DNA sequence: TGTGCCAGCAGTGAAATAGCGAAAACCTACAATGAGCAGTTCTTC. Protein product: CASSEIAKTYNEQFF.

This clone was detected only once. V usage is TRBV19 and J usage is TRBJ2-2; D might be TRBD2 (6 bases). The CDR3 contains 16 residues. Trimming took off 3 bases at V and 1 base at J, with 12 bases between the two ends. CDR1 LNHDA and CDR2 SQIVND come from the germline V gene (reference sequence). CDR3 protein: CASSILLGGNTGELFF. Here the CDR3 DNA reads TGTGCCAGTAGTATTCTCCTCGGGGGGAACACCGGGGAGCTGTTTTTT.

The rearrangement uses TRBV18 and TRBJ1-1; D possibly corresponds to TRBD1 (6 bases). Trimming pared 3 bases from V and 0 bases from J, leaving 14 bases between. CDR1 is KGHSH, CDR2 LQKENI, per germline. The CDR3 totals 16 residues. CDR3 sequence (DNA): TGTGCCAGCTCACCTAACCGACAGGATCTGAACACTGAAGCTTTCTTT. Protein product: CASSPNRQDLNTEAFF.

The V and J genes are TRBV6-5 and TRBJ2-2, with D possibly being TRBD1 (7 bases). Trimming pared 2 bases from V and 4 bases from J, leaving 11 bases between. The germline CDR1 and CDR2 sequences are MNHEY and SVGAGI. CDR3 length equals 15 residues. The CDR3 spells CASSYGQGGTGELFF. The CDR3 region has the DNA TGTGCCAGCAGTTACGGGCAGGGGGGCACCGGGGAGCTGTTTTTT.

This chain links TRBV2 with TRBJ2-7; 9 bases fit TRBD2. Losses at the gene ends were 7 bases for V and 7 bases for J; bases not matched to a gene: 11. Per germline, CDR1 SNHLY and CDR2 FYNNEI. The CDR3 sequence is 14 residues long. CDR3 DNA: TGTGCCAGCAAACTACCGGGACTAGCAGATGAGCAGTACTTC. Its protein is CASKLPGLADEQYF.

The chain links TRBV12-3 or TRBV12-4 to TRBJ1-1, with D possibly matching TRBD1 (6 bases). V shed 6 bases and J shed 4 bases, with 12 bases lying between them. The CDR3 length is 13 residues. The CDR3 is CASSPTGSTEAFF. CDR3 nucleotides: TGTGCCAGCAGCCCGACAGGTTCCACTGAAGCTTTCTTT.

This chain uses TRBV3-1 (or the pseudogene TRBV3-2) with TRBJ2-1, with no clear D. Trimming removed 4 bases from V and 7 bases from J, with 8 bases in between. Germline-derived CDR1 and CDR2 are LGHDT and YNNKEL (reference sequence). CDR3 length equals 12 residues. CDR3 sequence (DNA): TGTGCCAGCAGCCCCTCTCGTAATGAGCAGTTCTTC. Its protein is CASSPSRNEQFF.

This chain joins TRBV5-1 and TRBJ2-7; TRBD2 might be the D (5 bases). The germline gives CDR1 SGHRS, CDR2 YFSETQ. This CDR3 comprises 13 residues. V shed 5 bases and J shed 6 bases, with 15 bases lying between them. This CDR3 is CASSQRMGSEQYF. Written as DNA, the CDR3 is TGCGCCAGCAGTCAGAGGATGGGGAGCGAGCAGTACTTC. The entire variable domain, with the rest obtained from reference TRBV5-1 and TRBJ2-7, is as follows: KAGVTQTPRYLIKTRGQQVTLSCSPISGHRSVSWYQQTPGQGLQFLFEYFSETQRNKGNFPGRFSGRQFSNSRSEMNVSTLELGDSALYLCASSQRMGSEQYFGPGTRLTVT.

CDR3 loop: CASSQGGGYNQPQHF. The CDR3 bases are TGTGCCAGCAGCCAAGGAGGGGGCTACAATCAGCCCCAGCATTTT. The chain couples TRBV3-1 (or the pseudogene TRBV3-2) to TRBJ1-5, with 7 bases aligning to TRBD1. The CDR3 totals 15 residues. The V gene's germline CDR1 is LGHDT and CDR2 YNNKEL (reference sequence). J was trimmed by 3 bases and V by 1 base; bases with no gene match: 3.

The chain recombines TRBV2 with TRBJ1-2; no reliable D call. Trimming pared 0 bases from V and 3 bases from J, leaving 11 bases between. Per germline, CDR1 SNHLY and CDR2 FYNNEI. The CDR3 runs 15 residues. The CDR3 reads CASSEAEAVDYGYTF. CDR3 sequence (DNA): TGTGCCAGCAGTGAAGCGGAGGCAGTGGACTATGGCTACACCTTC.

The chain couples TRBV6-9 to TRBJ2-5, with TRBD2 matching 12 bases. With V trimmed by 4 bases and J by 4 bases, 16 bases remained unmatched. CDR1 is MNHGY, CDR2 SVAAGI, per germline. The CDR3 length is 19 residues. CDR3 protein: CASSCGSASGGDDGETQYF. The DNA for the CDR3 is TGTGCCAGCAGTTGCGGGTCGGCTAGCGGGGGGGACGACGGAGAGACCCAGTACTTC.

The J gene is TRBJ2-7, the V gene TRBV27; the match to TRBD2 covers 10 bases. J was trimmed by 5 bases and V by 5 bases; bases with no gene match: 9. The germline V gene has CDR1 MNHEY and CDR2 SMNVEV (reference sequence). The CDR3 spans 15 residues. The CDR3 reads CASSRAGGVFDEQYF. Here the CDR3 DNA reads TGTGCCAGCAGTCGAGCGGGGGGGGTCTTCGACGAGCAGTACTTC.

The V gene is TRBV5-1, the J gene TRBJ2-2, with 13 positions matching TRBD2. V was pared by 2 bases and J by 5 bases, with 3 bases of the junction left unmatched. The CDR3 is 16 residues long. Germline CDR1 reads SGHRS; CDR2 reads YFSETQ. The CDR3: CASSFGTSGVTGELFF. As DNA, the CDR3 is TGCGCCAGCAGCTTTGGGACTAGCGGGGTGACCGGGGAGCTGTTTTTT.

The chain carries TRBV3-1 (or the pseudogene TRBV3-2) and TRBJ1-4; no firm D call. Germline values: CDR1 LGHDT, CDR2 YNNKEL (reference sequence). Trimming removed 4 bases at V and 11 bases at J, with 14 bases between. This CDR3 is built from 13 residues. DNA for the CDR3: TGTGCCAGCAGCCTCTCCCGCTACGGGAAACTGTTTTTT. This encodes CASSLSRYGKLFF.

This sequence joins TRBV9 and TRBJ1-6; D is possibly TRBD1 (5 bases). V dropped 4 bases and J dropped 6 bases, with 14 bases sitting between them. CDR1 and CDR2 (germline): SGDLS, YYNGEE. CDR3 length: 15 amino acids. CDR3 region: CASSPHGGVNSPLHF. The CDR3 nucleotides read TGTGCCAGCAGCCCCCACGGGGGGGTTAATTCACCCCTCCACTTT.

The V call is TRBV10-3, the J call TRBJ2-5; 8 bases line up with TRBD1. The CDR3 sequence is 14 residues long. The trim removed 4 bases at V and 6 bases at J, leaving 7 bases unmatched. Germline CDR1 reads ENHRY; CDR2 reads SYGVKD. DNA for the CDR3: TGTGCCATCAGTGGCGACAGGGGAATAAAGACCCAGTACTTC. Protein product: CAISGDRGIKTQYF.

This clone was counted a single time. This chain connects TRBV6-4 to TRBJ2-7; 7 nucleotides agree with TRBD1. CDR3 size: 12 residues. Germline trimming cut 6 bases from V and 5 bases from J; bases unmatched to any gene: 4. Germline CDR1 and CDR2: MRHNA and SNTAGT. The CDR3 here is CASRTTGHEQYF. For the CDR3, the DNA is TGTGCCAGCAGGACGACAGGGCACGAGCAGTACTTC.

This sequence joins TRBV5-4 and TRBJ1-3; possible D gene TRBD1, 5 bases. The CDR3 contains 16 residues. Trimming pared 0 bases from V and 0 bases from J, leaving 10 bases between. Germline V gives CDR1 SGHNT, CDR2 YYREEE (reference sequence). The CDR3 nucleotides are TGTGCCAGCAGCTTGGCCGGGGGGAGCTCTGGAAACACCATATATTTT. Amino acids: CASSLAGGSSGNTIYF.